The sample holds many counts of the clone carrying this TCR beta chain. The data originate from a study of T cells in Graves' hyperthyroidism and ophthalmopathy. CDR1 and CDR2 from the germline V gene are SEHNR and FQNEAQ (reference sequence). The CDR3 extends over 19 amino acids. With 5 bases clipped from V and 5 bases from J, the junction kept 17 bases outside the gene matches. The TCR beta CDR3 regions underwent amplification using RNA transcripts as the source. The primer set for the first-round RT-PCR of the TCR CDR3 was HTBI. TCRdb processed the multiplex PCR reads anew with MiXCR; each CDR3 protein has one entry. Among about 600,000 distinct CDR3 sequences listed, roughly 15% were seen once.

The specimen was blood. The gene calls are TRBV7-9 and TRBJ1-4; 10 nucleotides match TRBD1. This sequence originates from a woman in her forties with Graves' ophthalmopathy. Here the CDR3 reads CASSPDNENDRGRNEKLFF. Written as DNA, the CDR3 is TGTGCCAGCAGCCCCGACAACGAAAACGACAGGGGGCGAAATGAAAAACTGTTTTTT.